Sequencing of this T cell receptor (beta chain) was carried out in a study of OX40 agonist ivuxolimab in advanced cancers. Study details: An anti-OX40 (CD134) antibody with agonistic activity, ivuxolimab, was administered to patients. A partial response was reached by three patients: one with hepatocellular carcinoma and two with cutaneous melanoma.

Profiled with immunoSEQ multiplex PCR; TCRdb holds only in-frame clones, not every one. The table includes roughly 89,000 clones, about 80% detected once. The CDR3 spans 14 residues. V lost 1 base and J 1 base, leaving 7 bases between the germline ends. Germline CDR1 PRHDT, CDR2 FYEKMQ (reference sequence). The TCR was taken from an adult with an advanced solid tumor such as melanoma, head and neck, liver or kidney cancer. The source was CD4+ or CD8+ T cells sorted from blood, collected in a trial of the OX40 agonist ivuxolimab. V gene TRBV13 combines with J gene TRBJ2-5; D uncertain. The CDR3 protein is CASSLDPSQETQYF. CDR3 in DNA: TGTGCCAGCAGCTTAGATCCTAGCCAAGAGACCCAGTACTTC.